Shown below are 31 T cell receptor beta chains from a single sample sequenced in a study of memory CD4+ T cells and cytomegalovirus serostatus. Generated by immunoSEQ multiplex PCR, the TCRdb table keeps only in-frame clones and is missing some. Among more than 45,000 clones listed, 70% to 85% were seen once. The sort gate was single viable CD3+CD4+CD8-CD45RO+ cells for memory CD4+ T cells. Specimen: memory CD4+ T cells from blood. The receptors shown here come from an adult in good health and CMV-seronegative.

The gene calls are TRBV7-2 and TRBJ1-6, with D possibly being TRBD1 (5 bases). Trimming removed 8 bases at V and 10 bases at J, with 12 bases between. This CDR3 region has 12 residues. The V gene's germline CDR1 is SGHTA and CDR2 FQGNSA. CDR3 nucleotides: TGTGCCAGCGGTAGACAGAGCTCACCCCTCCACTTT. Amino acids: CASGRQSSPLHF.

This sequence joins TRBV18 and TRBJ1-3; D is unresolved. Germline CDR1 is KGHSH and CDR2 is LQKENI. The length of the CDR3 is 16 residues. The V and J ends lost 6 bases and 0 bases respectively, with 15 bases between them. CDR3 sequence (DNA): TGTGCCAGCTCGCCCGCCTTGGCTATCTCTGGAAACACCATATATTTT. This encodes CASSPALAISGNTIYF.

The J gene is TRBJ2-3, the V gene TRBV6-5; 10 nucleotides agree with TRBD2. The ends lost 5 bases at V and 14 bases at J; junction bases unmatched: 10. Germline CDR1 and CDR2: MNHEY and SVGAGI. The CDR3 extends over 13 amino acids. CDR3: CASSLDPSGRMYF. The CDR3 bases are TGTGCCAGCAGTCTAGACCCTAGCGGGAGAATGTATTTT.

The DNA of the CDR3 is TGTGCCAGCAGCCTGGACCGAGACGACTATGGCTACACCTTC. Encoded protein: CASSLDRDDYGYTF. J is TRBJ1-2 and V is TRBV5-5; D is ambiguous. V lost 4 bases, J lost 3 bases, and 13 bases lay in between. The CDR3 covers 14 residues. Germline V gives CDR1 SGHKS, CDR2 YYEKEE (reference sequence).

The chain has TRBV19 and TRBJ1-2; D possibly corresponds to TRBD1 (5 bases). This CDR3 comprises 14 residues. V lost 6 bases to trimming and J lost 4 bases, with 15 bases between them. Germline assignment: CDR1 LNHDA and CDR2 SQIVND (reference sequence). CDR3: CASRPTGGSYGYTF. CDR3 DNA sequence: TGTGCCAGTAGACCTACTGGGGGAAGCTATGGCTACACCTTC.

CDR3 region: CASSYFPGSSYEQYF. CDR3 nucleotides: TGTGCCAGCAGTTACTTTCCGGGTAGCTCCTACGAGCAGTACTTC. The rearrangement joins TRBV6-5 to TRBJ2-7; D gene uncertain. The length of the CDR3 is 15 residues. Germline-derived CDR1 and CDR2 are MNHEY and SVGAGI. V was shortened by 1 base and J by 0 bases, with 10 bases between the two germline ends.

The chain has TRBV19 and TRBJ1-1; the D gene is possibly TRBD1 (6 bases). The CDR3 consists of 16 residues. Trimming removed 6 bases at V and 2 bases at J, with 19 bases between. From germline, CDR1 is LNHDA and CDR2 SQIVND (reference sequence). The CDR3 loop reads CASRSRQGRLNTEAFF. The CDR3 DNA is TGTGCCAGTAGATCCCGCCAGGGGCGGCTAAACACTGAAGCTTTCTTT.

V is TRBV5-4 and J is TRBJ1-1; D is uncertain. V was trimmed by 0 bases and J by 0 bases, leaving 12 bases between them. Germline assignment: CDR1 SGHNT and CDR2 YYREEE (reference sequence). The CDR3 is made up of 16 amino acids. CDR3 protein: CASSLDRGRLNTEAFF. CDR3 in DNA: TGTGCCAGCAGCTTGGACCGCGGACGATTGAACACTGAAGCTTTCTTT.

The chain has TRBV19 and TRBJ1-5; D remains ambiguous. The CDR3 has 14 residues. V dropped 6 bases and J dropped 2 bases, with 11 bases sitting between them. Germline V gives CDR1 LNHDA, CDR2 SQIVND (reference sequence). CDR3 protein: CASRHGVGNQPQHF. In DNA, the CDR3 is TGTGCCAGTAGGCATGGGGTGGGCAATCAGCCCCAGCATTTT.

The V gene is TRBV11-2, the J gene TRBJ2-1; D remains ambiguous. Trimming pared 5 bases from V and 7 bases from J, leaving 9 bases between. Germline lookup yields CDR1 SGHAT and CDR2 FQNNGV. The CDR3 loop spans 12 amino acids. In DNA, the CDR3 is TGTGCCAGCAGCCGCGGTTTAAATGAGCAGTTCTTC. Translated, it gives CASSRGLNEQFF.

This rearrangement joins TRBV11-2 to TRBJ1-2; D is unresolved. There are 13 residues in the CDR3. V dropped 5 bases and J dropped 4 bases, with 11 bases sitting between them. Germline CDR1 reads SGHAT; CDR2 reads FQNNGV. CDR3 nucleotides: TGTGCCAGCAGCCGACCGGAATTCTATGGCTACACCTTC. Translated: CASSRPEFYGYTF.

This sequence joins TRBV5-4 and TRBJ1-1; D uncertain. Per the germline V gene, CDR1 is SGHNT and CDR2 is YYREEE (reference sequence). CDR3 length: 15 amino acids. Trimming removed 0 bases from V and 1 base from J, with 10 bases in between. The chain's CDR3 is CASSLVLAGNTEAFF. CDR3 sequence (DNA): TGTGCCAGCAGCTTGGTGCTAGCAGGGAACACTGAAGCTTTCTTT.

This clone came up a few times. The gene calls are TRBV5-6 and TRBJ1-3; 8 bases are shared with TRBD1. Trimming removed 2 bases from V and 10 bases from J; junction bases left unmatched: 8. Germline assignment: CDR1 SGHDT and CDR2 YYEEEE. This CDR3 has 14 amino acids. CDR3 bases: TGTGCCAGCAGCTTCACGGACAGGGCGCAGACCATATATTTT. As protein: CASSFTDRAQTIYF.

This chain joins TRBV2 and TRBJ1-2, with 7 bases identical to TRBD1. CDR3 size: 15 residues. The junction had 9 bases not matched to a gene; V was cut back by 5 bases and J by 3 bases. The germline V gene encodes CDR1 SNHLY and CDR2 FYNNEI. In DNA, the CDR3 is TGTGCCAGCAGTTCCCGGGACAGAGACTACTATGGCTACACCTTC. It codes for CASSSRDRDYYGYTF.

This clone has more than one count but fewer than ten. The chain recombines TRBV19 with TRBJ1-1; D ambiguous. CDR1 and CDR2 from the germline V gene are LNHDA and SQIVND (reference sequence). V lost 6 bases and J 3 bases, leaving 17 bases between the germline ends. The CDR3 runs to 15 residues. CDR3 nucleotides: TGTGCCAGTAGCATGCACCCTATTGGGGACACTGAAGCTTTCTTT. Translated: CASSMHPIGDTEAFF.

V is TRBV14 and J is TRBJ2-2; D not certain. There are 12 residues in the CDR3. Germline V gives CDR1 SGHDN, CDR2 FVKESK. The ends were cut back, 4 bases at V and 13 bases at J, with 13 bases in the middle. CDR3 nucleotides: TGTGCCAGCAGCCCCACTTTGGGCGGGCTGTTTTTT. Protein sequence: CASSPTLGGLFF.

This clone has only a few counts. The chain is built from TRBV5-1 and TRBJ1-3; no clear D gene. The germline gives CDR1 SGHRS, CDR2 YFSETQ. Trimming cost V 4 bases and J 7 bases, with 9 bases left between them. This CDR3 comprises 12 residues. DNA for the CDR3: TGCGCCAGCAGCAGTGCCGGGAACACCATATATTTT. Its protein product is CASSSAGNTIYF.

This chain links TRBV5-1 with TRBJ2-1; 11 positions match TRBD1. Germline loops: CDR1 SGHRS, CDR2 YFSETQ. This CDR3 region has 15 residues. The junction had 9 bases not matched to a gene; V was cut back by 8 bases and J by 5 bases. Written as DNA, the CDR3 is TGCGCCAGTTCGGACAGGGGGCCGCCTGACAATGAGCAGTTCTTC. Translated: CASSDRGPPDNEQFF.

The V call is TRBV5-1, the J call TRBJ1-5; D might be TRBD1 (5 bases). The CDR3 extends over 14 amino acids. The germline V gene encodes CDR1 SGHRS and CDR2 YFSETQ. Between the trimmed V and J ends, which lost 1 base and 2 bases, there was a span of 7 bases. This chain's CDR3 is CASSLQGGNQPQHF. The CDR3 nucleotides read TGCGCCAGCAGCTTGCAGGGAGGCAATCAGCCCCAGCATTTT.

This clone was seen just once. The chain is built from TRBV6-5 and TRBJ2-7; weak D call: TRBD2 (8 bases). CDR1 and CDR2 from the germline V gene are MNHEY and SVGAGI. V lost 6 bases and J lost 3, with 18 bases in between. The CDR3 has 15 amino acids. The CDR3 sequence: CASRGTGGGRYEQYF. The DNA of the CDR3 is TGTGCCAGCAGGGGCACGGGAGGGGGCCGCTACGAGCAGTACTTC.

The V and J genes are TRBV6-5 and TRBJ1-5; maybe TRBD1 (5 bases). CDR3 size: 14 residues. The germline V gene encodes CDR1 MNHEY and CDR2 SVGAGI. V lost 4 bases to trimming and J lost 7 bases, with 14 bases between them. In nucleotides, the CDR3 is TGTGCCAGCAGTTTGGGGGGGGGAATGCAGCCCCAGCATTTT. Translating it yields CASSLGGGMQPQHF.

V and J are TRBV2 and TRBJ2-1; the D gene is possibly TRBD2 (5 bases). The V and J ends lost 6 bases and 8 bases respectively, with 8 bases between them. The germline V gene has CDR1 SNHLY and CDR2 FYNNEI. This CDR3 comprises 11 residues. This chain's CDR3 is CASRLVYEQFF. CDR3 sequence (DNA): TGTGCCAGCAGACTAGTGTATGAGCAGTTCTTC.

V is TRBV29-1 and J is TRBJ1-3; no reliable D call. The CDR3 is 12 residues long. Per germline, CDR1 SQVTM and CDR2 ANQGSEA. V was clipped by 5 bases and J by 0 bases, with 5 bases between them. The CDR3 coding sequence is TGCAGCGTTAGAATCTCTGGAAACACCATATATTTT. It specifies CSVRISGNTIYF.

The chain carries TRBV18 and TRBJ1-1; a possible D gene is TRBD1 (6 bases). This CDR3 region has 14 residues. Trimming took off 4 bases at V and 3 bases at J, with 12 bases between the two ends. Germline V CDR1 and CDR2: KGHSH, LQKENI. The CDR3 DNA reads as TGTGCCAGCTCACAGGTAAACAGGGACACTGAAGCTTTCTTT. Protein: CASSQVNRDTEAFF.

This chain links TRBV30 with TRBJ1-1; no definite D call. V was cut by 0 bases and J by 3 bases, with 8 bases left in between. The germline V gene encodes CDR1 GTSNPN and CDR2 SVGIG (reference sequence). CDR3 size: 13 residues. For the CDR3, the DNA is TGTGCCTGGAGTGTAATGGCGGACACTGAAGCTTTCTTT. Amino acids: CAWSVMADTEAFF.

V gene TRBV28 combines with J gene TRBJ2-5; TRBD2 agrees at 14 bases. Unmatched junction bases numbered 4, after V lost 6 bases and J lost 1 base. This CDR3 contains 16 residues. The germline V gene encodes CDR1 MDHEN and CDR2 SYDVKM. Written as DNA, the CDR3 is TGTGCCAGCAGCTCCGGACTAGCGGGGGGCCAAGAGACCCAGTACTTC. Amino acids: CASSSGLAGGQETQYF.

The V gene is TRBV11-1, the J gene TRBJ1-2; the match to TRBD1 covers 8 bases. The CDR3 runs 15 residues. The trim removed 0 bases at V and 5 bases at J, leaving 5 bases unmatched. Germline-derived CDR1 and CDR2 are SGHAT and FQDESV (reference sequence). In DNA form, the CDR3 reads TGTGCCAGCAGCTTAGCGCCAGGGACAGGTTATGGCTACACCTTC. As protein: CASSLAPGTGYGYTF.

The rearrangement links TRBV5-5 to TRBJ2-7; D not certain. This CDR3 region has 14 residues. V was pared by 2 bases and J by 0 bases, with 9 bases between. Germline values: CDR1 SGHKS, CDR2 YYEKEE (reference sequence). CDR3 sequence reads: CASSLRTVSYEQYF. In DNA form, the CDR3 reads TGTGCCAGCAGCTTAAGGACGGTCTCCTACGAGCAGTACTTC. Supplemented by reference TRBV5-5 and TRBJ2-7, the full variable domain reads DAGVTQSPTHLIKTRGQQVTLRCSPISGHKSVSWYQQVLGQGPQFIFQYYEKEERGRGNFPDRFSARQFPNYSSELNVNALLLGDSALYLCASSLRTVSYEQYFGPGTRLTVT.

This clone has a single count. This rearrangement joins TRBV4-1 to TRBJ1-1; possibly TRBD1 for D (6 bases). The CDR3 is 13 residues long. The germline V and J ends were trimmed by 0 bases and 9 bases, with 11 bases remaining between them. CDR1 and CDR2 (germline): MGHRA, YSYEKL. The chain's CDR3 is CASSQDPGAKAFF. The CDR3, as DNA: TGCGCCAGCAGCCAAGATCCGGGGGCGAAAGCTTTCTTT.

The CDR3 DNA sequence: TGCGCCAGCAGCCAGGGCGGCCCCAATCAGCCCCAGCATTTT. Translating it yields CASSQGGPNQPQHF. The chain recombines TRBV5-1 with TRBJ1-5; D may be TRBD1 (5 bases). Trimming removed 4 bases from V and 3 bases from J, with 11 bases in between. CDR1 and CDR2 (germline): SGHRS, YFSETQ. The CDR3 runs 14 residues.

This chain links TRBV19 with TRBJ2-1; 9 bases are a match to TRBD1. This CDR3 region has 16 residues. Trimming cost V 8 bases and J 9 bases; bases outside gene matches: 17. The germline CDR1 and CDR2 sequences are LNHDA and SQIVND (reference sequence). The chain's CDR3 is CASEGPGTGSRTEQFF. For the CDR3, the DNA is TGTGCCAGTGAGGGTCCAGGGACAGGGAGTAGGACTGAGCAGTTCTTC.